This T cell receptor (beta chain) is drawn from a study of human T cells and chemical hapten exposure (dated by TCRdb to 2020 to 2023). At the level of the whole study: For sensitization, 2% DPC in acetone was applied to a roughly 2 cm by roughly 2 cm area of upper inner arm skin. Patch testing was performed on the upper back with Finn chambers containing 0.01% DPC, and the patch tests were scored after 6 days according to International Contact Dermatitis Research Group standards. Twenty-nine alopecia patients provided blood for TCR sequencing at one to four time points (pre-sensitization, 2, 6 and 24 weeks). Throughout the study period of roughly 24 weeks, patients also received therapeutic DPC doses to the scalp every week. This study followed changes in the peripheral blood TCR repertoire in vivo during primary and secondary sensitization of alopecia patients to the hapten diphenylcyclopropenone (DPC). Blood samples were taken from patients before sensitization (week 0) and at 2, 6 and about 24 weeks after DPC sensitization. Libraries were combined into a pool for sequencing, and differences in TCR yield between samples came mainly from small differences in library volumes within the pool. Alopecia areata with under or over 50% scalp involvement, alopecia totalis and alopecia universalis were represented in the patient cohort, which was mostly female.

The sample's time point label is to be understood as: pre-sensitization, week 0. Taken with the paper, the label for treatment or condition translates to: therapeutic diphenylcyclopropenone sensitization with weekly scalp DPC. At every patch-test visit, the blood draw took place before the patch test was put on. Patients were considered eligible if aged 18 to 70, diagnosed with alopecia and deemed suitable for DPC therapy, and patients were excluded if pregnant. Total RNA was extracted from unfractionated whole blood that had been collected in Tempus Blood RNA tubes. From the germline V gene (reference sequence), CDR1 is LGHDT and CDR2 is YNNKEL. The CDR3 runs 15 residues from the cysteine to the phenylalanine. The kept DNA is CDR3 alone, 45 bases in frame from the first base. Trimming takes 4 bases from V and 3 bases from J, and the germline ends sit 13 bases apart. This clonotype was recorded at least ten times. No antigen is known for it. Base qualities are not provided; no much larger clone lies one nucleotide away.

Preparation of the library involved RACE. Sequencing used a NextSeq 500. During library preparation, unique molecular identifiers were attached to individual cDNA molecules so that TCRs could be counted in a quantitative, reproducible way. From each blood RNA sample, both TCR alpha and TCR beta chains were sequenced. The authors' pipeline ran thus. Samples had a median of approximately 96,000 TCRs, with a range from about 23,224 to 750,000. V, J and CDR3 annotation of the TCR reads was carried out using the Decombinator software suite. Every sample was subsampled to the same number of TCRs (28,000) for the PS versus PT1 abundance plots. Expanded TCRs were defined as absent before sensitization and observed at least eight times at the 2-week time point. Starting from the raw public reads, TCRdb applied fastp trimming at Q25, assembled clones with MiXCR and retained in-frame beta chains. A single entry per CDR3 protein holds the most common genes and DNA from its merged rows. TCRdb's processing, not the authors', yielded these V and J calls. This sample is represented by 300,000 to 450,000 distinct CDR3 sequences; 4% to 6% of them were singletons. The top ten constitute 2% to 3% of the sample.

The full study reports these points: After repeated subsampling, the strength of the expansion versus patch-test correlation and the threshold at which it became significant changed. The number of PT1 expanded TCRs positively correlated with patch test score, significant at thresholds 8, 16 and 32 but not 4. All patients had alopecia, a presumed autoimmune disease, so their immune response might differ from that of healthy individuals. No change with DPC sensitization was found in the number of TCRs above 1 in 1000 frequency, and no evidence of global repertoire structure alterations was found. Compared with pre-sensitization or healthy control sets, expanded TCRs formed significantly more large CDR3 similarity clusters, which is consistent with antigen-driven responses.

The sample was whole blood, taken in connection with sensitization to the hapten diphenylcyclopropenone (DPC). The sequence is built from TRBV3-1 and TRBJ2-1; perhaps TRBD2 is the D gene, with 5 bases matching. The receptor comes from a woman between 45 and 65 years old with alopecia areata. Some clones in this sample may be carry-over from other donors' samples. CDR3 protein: CASSLLRTDYNEQFF. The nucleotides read TGTGCCAGCAGCCTCCTGAGGACTGACTACAATGAGCAGTTCTTC.